This is a list of T cell receptor beta chains from one sample in a study of T cell changes during pregnancy in multiple sclerosis. Sequencing used immunoSEQ multiplex PCR; TCRdb keeps in-frame clones, though not all of them. The sample carries 75,000 to 80,000 clones, around nine tenths recorded once. The specimen was peripheral blood, collected before pregnancy. The receptors here all came from a female donor with multiple sclerosis, enrolled in a pregnancy study. The CDR3 runs from the conserved cysteine through the conserved F or W. A D gene is named only where the DNA matches it firmly. For some rows the clone size is stated as once, few or many, or as a class when expanded; others skip it.

V,D,size,J,CDR3,DNA
TRBV6-4,.,few,TRBJ2-2,CASSSSVGLATGELFF,TGTGCCAGCAGTTCCTCCGTCGGGCTAGCCACCGGGGAGCTGTTTTTT
TRBV6-5,.,few,TRBJ1-6,CASSYGARVRSPLHF,TGTGCCAGCAGTTACGGGGCCAGGGTCCGTTCACCCCTCCACTTT
TRBV25-1,TRBD1,.,TRBJ2-2,CASSSEPGQGSTGELFF,TGTGCCAGCAGCTCCGAACCGGGACAGGGGTCCACCGGGGAGCTGTTTTTT
TRBV6-5,TRBD1,.,TRBJ2-3,CASMIRDRADTQYF,TGTGCCAGCATGATTCGGGACAGGGCAGATACGCAGTATTTT
TRBV15,TRBD2,.,TRBJ2-5,CATRGGGEKTQYF,TGTGCCACCCGGGGGGGAGGGGAAAAGACCCAGTACTTC
TRBV7-9,TRBD1,.,TRBJ1-1,CASSVGTVQNTEAFF,TGTGCCAGCAGCGTTGGGACAGTTCAGAACACTGAAGCTTTCTTT
TRBV5-1,.,.,TRBJ2-5,CASTKQPPGETQYF,TGCGCCAGCACGAAACAGCCACCGGGGGAGACCCAGTACTTC
TRBV2,TRBD1,.,TRBJ1-5,CASSSGTGRRNQPQHF,TGTGCCAGCAGTTCGGGGACAGGACGGAGAAATCAGCCCCAGCATTTT
TRBV9,TRBD2,.,TRBJ2-7,CASSPKGGGDSYEQYF,TGTGCCAGCAGCCCAAAAGGCGGGGGGGACTCCTACGAGCAGTACTTC
TRBV7-9,.,.,TRBJ1-5,CASSLGQSNQPQHF,TGTGCCAGCAGCCTCGGACAGAGCAATCAGCCCCAGCATTTT
TRBV5-6,TRBD1,.,TRBJ1-2,CASSSGTGDPSNYGYTF,TGTGCCAGCAGCTCGGGGACAGGTGACCCCTCTAACTATGGCTACACCTTC
TRBV21-1,.,.,TRBJ2-5,CASSKVEGGAQETQYF,TGTGCCAGCAGCAAAGTCGAGGGGGGGGCCCAAGAGACCCAGTACTTC
TRBV7-6,TRBD1,.,TRBJ1-1,CASSLGTAMNTEAFF,TGTGCCAGCAGCTTGGGGACAGCCATGAACACTGAAGCTTTCTTT
TRBV6-5,TRBD1,.,TRBJ2-5,CASSLSRGRWETQYF,TGTGCCAGCAGTTTGTCCAGGGGGCGGTGGGAGACCCAGTACTTC
TRBV30,TRBD1,.,TRBJ1-1,CAWTALFRDRGYTAFF,TGTGCCTGGACTGCCCTCTTCCGGGACAGGGGATATACAGCTTTCTTT
TRBV6-6,TRBD1,.,TRBJ1-6,CASSVTTGDSPLHF,TGTGCCAGCAGTGTAACCACAGGGGATTCACCCCTCCACTTT
TRBV2,TRBD1,.,TRBJ1-4,CASNGRTGGEKLFF,TGTGCCAGCAATGGGAGGACAGGGGGAGAAAAACTGTTTTTT
TRBV19,TRBD1,.,TRBJ2-7,CASSYTGESSYEQYF,TGTGCCAGTAGCTATACAGGGGAAAGCTCCTACGAGCAGTACTTC
TRBV5-1,.,.,TRBJ2-3,CASSFWTGEGTQYF,TGCGCCAGCAGCTTTTGGACGGGAGAGGGTACGCAGTATTTT
TRBV11-3,TRBD1,.,TRBJ1-2,CASSARTGGGSYGYTF,TGTGCCAGCAGCGCACGTACAGGGGGAGGAAGCTATGGCTACACCTTC
TRBV18,.,.,TRBJ2-1,CASSVNGGRYNEQFF,TGTGCCAGCTCGGTCAACGGGGGGCGGTACAATGAGCAGTTCTTC
TRBV5-1,TRBD1,.,TRBJ1-4,CASSQGTGNEKLFF,TGCGCCAGCAGCCAGGGGACAGGGAACGAAAAACTGTTTTTT
TRBV4-3,.,.,TRBJ1-1,CASSQRLAGDTEAFF,TGCGCCAGCAGCCAAAGACTGGCAGGGGACACTGAAGCTTTCTTT
TRBV10-3,.,.,TRBJ1-1,CAISDRANTEAFF,TGTGCCATCAGTGACAGGGCGAACACTGAAGCTTTCTTT
TRBV7-2,TRBD1,.,TRBJ1-2,CASSRDRNYGYTF,TGTGCCAGCAGCCGGGACAGAAACTATGGCTACACCTTC
TRBV4-1,.,.,TRBJ1-2,CASSLFLGLGYGYTF,TGCGCCAGCAGCCTTTTTTTGGGCCTTGGCTATGGCTACACCTTC
TRBV11-3,TRBD1,.,TRBJ1-6,CASSFQGDASPLHF,TGTGCCAGCAGCTTTCAGGGGGACGCGTCACCCCTCCACTTT
TRBV29-1,.,once,TRBJ1-3,CSVEDSQHTIYF,TGCAGCGTTGAAGATTCACAGCACACCATATATTTT
TRBV18,TRBD2,.,TRBJ2-1,CASSRWTSGGGLNEQFF,TGTGCCAGCTCACGATGGACTAGCGGGGGGGGCCTCAATGAGCAGTTCTTC
TRBV7-6,.,.,TRBJ1-1,CASSLQALGARNTEAFF,TGTGCCAGCAGCTTACAAGCGCTGGGGGCCCGTAACACTGAAGCTTTCTTT
TRBV19,.,.,TRBJ1-1,CASSEQGDLGEAFF,TGTGCCAGTAGCGAACAGGGAGATCTTGGTGAAGCTTTCTTT
TRBV6-1,.,.,TRBJ2-4,CASSEFIQLAKNIQYF,TGTGCCAGCAGTGAATTTATACAGCTAGCCAAAAACATTCAGTACTTC
TRBV5-4,TRBD1,.,TRBJ2-2,CASRIQGAPGELFF,TGTGCCAGCAGGATCCAGGGGGCTCCCGGGGAGCTGTTTTTT
TRBV6-1,.,.,TRBJ1-2,CASSEELANYGYTF,TGTGCCAGCAGTGAAGAGCTTGCTAACTATGGCTACACCTTC
TRBV7-2,TRBD2,.,TRBJ2-3,CASSQFGMGGDTQYF,TGTGCCAGCAGCCAGTTCGGTATGGGGGGGGATACGCAGTATTTT
TRBV7-3,.,.,TRBJ2-2,CASSLTLNTGELFF,TGTGCCAGCAGCTTAACACTGAACACCGGGGAGCTGTTTTTT
TRBV7-2,.,once,TRBJ2-2,CASSPYVGGTNTGELFF,TGTGCCAGCAGCCCCTACGTGGGAGGTACGAACACCGGGGAGCTGTTTTTT
TRBV7-9,.,.,TRBJ2-1,CASSLAWQYNEQFF,TGTGCCAGCAGCTTAGCGTGGCAGTACAATGAGCAGTTCTTC
TRBV7-9,TRBD1,once,TRBJ1-5,CASSATGDQPQHF,TGTGCCAGCAGCGCCACAGGGGATCAGCCCCAGCATTTT
TRBV9,.,.,TRBJ2-5,CASSAQGGETQYF,TGTGCCAGCAGCGCCCAGGGCGGAGAGACCCAGTACTTC
TRBV5-5,TRBD2,.,TRBJ2-3,CASIPGGAGADTQYF,TGTGCCAGCATCCCCGGGGGGGCCGGAGCAGATACGCAGTATTTT
TRBV12-5,.,few,TRBJ2-7,CASGYRATSSYEQYF,TGTGCTAGTGGTTACAGGGCGACATCGTCCTACGAGCAGTACTTC
TRBV29-1,.,.,TRBJ2-7,CSVLAISSYEQYF,TGCAGCGTTTTGGCAATTTCATCCTACGAGCAGTACTTC
TRBV13,.,.,TRBJ1-2,CASSLAQGSRYGYTF,TGTGCCAGCAGCTTAGCCCAGGGATCTCGCTATGGCTACACCTTC
TRBV11-2,.,once,TRBJ2-5,CASSFDPLEGTQYF,TGTGCCAGCAGCTTCGACCCCCTAGAGGGGACCCAGTACTTC
TRBV5-1,.,.,TRBJ2-7,CASSLDQGYEQYF,TGCGCCAGCAGCTTGGATCAGGGGTACGAGCAGTACTTC
TRBV25-1,TRBD2,.,TRBJ2-5,CASSLAGAGETQYF,TGTGCCAGCAGTCTAGCGGGGGCTGGAGAGACCCAGTACTTC
TRBV6-1,.,.,TRBJ2-2,CAIQGTGELFF,TGTGCCATTCAGGGGACCGGGGAGCTGTTTTTT
TRBV2,TRBD1,.,TRBJ1-5,CASSEQGGNQPQHF,TGTGCCAGCAGTGAGCAGGGGGGCAATCAGCCCCAGCATTTT
TRBV19,TRBD1,.,TRBJ1-5,CASRADRVSQPQHF,TGTGCCAGTAGGGCGGACAGGGTCTCTCAGCCCCAGCATTTT